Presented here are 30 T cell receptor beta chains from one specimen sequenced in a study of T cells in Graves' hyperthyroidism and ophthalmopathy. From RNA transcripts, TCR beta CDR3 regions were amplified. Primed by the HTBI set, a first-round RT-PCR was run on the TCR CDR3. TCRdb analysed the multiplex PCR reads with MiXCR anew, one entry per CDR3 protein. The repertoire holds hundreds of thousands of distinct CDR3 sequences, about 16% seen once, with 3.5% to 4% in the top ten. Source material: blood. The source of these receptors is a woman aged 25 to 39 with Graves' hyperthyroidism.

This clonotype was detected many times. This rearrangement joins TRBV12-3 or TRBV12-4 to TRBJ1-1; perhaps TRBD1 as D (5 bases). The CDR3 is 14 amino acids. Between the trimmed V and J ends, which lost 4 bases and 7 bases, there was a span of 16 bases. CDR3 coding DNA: TGTGCCAGCAGTTATCAGGGAGTTGACCTTGAAGCTTTCTTT. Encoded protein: CASSYQGVDLEAFF.

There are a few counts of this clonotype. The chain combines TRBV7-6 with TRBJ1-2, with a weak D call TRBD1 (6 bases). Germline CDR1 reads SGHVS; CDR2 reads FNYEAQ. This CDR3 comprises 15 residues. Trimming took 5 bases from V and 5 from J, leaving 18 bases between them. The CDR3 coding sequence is TGTGCCAGCAGCCTAGGACCGCCCGGACAGTATGGCTACACCTTC. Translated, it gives CASSLGPPGQYGYTF.

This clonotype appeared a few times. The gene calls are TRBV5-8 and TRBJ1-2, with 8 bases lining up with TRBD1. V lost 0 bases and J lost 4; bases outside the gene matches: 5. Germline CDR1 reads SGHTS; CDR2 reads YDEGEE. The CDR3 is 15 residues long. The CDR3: CASSLAGQGAYGYTF. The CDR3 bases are TGTGCCAGCAGCTTGGCCGGACAGGGTGCCTATGGCTACACCTTC.

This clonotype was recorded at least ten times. CDR3 region: CASTKWGRKQETQYF. The CDR3 region has the DNA TGTGCCAGCACCAAGTGGGGACGGAAGCAAGAGACCCAGTACTTC. The V gene is TRBV13, the J gene TRBJ2-5; D could derive from TRBD1 or TRBD2 (5 bases each). Trimming stripped 7 bases from V and 2 bases from J, with 17 bases between. Germline V gene data show CDR1 as PRHDT and CDR2 as FYEKMQ (reference sequence). There are 15 residues in the CDR3.

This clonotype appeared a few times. The CDR3, as DNA: TGTGCTAGTGGTGCGGGGGAGGGCAGGGGGTTTTATGGCTACACCTTC. This gives the protein CASGAGEGRGFYGYTF. The gene calls are TRBV12-5 and TRBJ1-2, with 7 bases identical to TRBD1. V lost 5 bases, J lost 5 bases, and 14 bases stayed unmatched. Germline values: CDR1 LGHNT, CDR2 FRNRAP. The CDR3 spans 16 residues.

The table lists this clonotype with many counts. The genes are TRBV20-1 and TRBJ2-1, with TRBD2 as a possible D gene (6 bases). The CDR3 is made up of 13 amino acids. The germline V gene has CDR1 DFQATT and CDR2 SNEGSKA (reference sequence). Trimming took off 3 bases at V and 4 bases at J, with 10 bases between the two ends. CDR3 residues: CSASTGVYNEQFF. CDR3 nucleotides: TGCAGTGCTAGTACGGGGGTGTACAATGAGCAGTTCTTC.

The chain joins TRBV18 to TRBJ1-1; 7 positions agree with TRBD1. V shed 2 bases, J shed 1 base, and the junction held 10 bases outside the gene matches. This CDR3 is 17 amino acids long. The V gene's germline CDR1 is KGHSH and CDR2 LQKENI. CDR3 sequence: CASSPALSRGGNTEAFF. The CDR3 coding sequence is TGTGCCAGCTCACCAGCTCTCAGCAGGGGGGGGAACACTGAAGCTTTCTTT.

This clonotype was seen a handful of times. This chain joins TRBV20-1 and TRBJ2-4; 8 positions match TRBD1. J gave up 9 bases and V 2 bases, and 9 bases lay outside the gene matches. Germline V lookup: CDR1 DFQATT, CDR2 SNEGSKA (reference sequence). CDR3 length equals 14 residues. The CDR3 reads CSARWAGTGGIQYF. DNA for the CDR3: TGCAGTGCTAGATGGGCCGGGACAGGAGGCATTCAGTACTTC.

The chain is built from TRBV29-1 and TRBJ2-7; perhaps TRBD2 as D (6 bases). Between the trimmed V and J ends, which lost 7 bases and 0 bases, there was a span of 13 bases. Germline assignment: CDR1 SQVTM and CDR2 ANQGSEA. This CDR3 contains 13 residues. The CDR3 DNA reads TGCAGCGGGAACGGGGGTCGCTCCTACGAGCAGTACTTC. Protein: CSGNGGRSYEQYF.

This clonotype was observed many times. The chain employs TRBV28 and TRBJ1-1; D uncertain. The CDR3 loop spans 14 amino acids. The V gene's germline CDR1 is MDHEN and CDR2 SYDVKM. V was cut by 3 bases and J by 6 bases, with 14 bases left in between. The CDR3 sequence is CASSFGERHSEAFF. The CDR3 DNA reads TGTGCCAGCAGTTTTGGGGAACGCCACTCTGAAGCTTTCTTT. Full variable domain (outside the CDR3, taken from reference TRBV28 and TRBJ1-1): DVKVTQSSRYLVKRTGEKVFLECVQDMDHENMFWYRQDPGLGLRLIYFSYDVKMKEKGDIPEGYSVSREKKERFSLILESASTNQTSMYLCASSFGERHSEAFFGQGTRLTVV.

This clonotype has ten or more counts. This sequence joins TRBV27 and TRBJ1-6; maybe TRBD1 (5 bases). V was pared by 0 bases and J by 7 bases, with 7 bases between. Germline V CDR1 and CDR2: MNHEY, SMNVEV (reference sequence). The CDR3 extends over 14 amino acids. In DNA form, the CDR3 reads TGTGCCAGCAGTTTATCTGGGGGGAATTCACCCCTCCACTTT. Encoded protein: CASSLSGGNSPLHF.

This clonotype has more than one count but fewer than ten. This chain's CDR3 is CASSLDGGASNEQFF. CDR3 nucleotides: TGTGCCAGCAGCTTAGATGGGGGGGCGAGCAATGAGCAGTTCTTC. The rearrangement uses TRBV11-2 and TRBJ2-1; weak D call: TRBD2 (7 bases). The length of the CDR3 is 15 residues. V lost 0 bases and J 6 bases, leaving 12 bases between the germline ends. Germline assignment: CDR1 SGHAT and CDR2 FQNNGV.

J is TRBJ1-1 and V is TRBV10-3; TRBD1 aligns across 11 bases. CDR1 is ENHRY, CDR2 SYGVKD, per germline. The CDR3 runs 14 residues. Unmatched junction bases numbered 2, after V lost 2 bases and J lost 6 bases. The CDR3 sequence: CAISEGQGAPEAFF. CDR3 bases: TGTGCCATCAGTGAGGGACAGGGGGCGCCTGAAGCTTTCTTT.

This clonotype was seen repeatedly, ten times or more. In DNA, the CDR3 is TGCAGTGCTAGGGACTCTCCTTACTACAATGAGCAGTTCTTC. Amino acids: CSARDSPYYNEQFF. The chain couples TRBV20-1 to TRBJ2-1; tentatively, D is TRBD2 (5 bases). V lost 3 bases to trimming and J lost 3 bases, with 12 bases between them. Germline CDR1 reads DFQATT; CDR2 reads SNEGSKA (reference sequence). This CDR3 spans 14 amino acids.

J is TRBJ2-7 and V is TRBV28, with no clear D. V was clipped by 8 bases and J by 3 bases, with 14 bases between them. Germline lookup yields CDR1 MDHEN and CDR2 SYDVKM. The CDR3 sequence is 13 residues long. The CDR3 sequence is CASLGPIHYEQYF. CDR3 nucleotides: TGTGCCAGCCTTGGTCCAATACACTACGAGCAGTACTTC. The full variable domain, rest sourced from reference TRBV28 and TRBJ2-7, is DVKVTQSSRYLVKRTGEKVFLECVQDMDHENMFWYRQDPGLGLRLIYFSYDVKMKEKGDIPEGYSVSREKKERFSLILESASTNQTSMYLCASLGPIHYEQYFGPGTRLTVT.

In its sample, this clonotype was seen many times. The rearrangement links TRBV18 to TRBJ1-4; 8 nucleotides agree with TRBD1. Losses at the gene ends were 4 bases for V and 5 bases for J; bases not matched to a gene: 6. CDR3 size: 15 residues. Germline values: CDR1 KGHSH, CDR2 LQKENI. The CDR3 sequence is CASSLRQGPNEKLFF. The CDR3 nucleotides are TGTGCCAGCTCACTACGACAGGGGCCCAATGAAAAACTGTTTTTT. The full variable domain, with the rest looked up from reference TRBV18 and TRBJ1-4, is NAGVMQNPRHLVRRRGQEARLRCSPMKGHSHVYWYRQLPEEGLKFMVYLQKENIIDESGMPKERFSAEFPKEGPSILRIQQVVRGDSAAYFCASSLRQGPNEKLFFGSGTQLSVL.

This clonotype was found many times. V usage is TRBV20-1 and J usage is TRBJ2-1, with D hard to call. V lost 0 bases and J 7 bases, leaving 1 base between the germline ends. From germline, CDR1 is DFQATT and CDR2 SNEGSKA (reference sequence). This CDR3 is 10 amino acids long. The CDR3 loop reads CSARENEQFF. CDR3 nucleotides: TGCAGTGCTAGAGAGAATGAGCAGTTCTTC.

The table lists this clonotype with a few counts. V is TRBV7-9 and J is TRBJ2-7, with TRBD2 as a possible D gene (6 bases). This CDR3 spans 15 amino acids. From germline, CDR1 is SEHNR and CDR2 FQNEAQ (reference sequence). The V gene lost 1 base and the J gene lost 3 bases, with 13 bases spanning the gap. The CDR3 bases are TGTGCCAGCAGCTTAGTTCTGGGGGGAGGCTACGAGCAGTACTTC. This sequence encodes CASSLVLGGGYEQYF.

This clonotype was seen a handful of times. CDR3 bases: TGCGCCAGCAGCCAAGGGCCGGCTAGCACAGATACGCAGTATTTT. Residues: CASSQGPASTDTQYF. This sequence joins TRBV4-1 and TRBJ2-3; D is unclear. Trimming took 1 base from V and 0 from J, leaving 8 bases between them. This CDR3 comprises 15 residues. The germline V gene encodes CDR1 MGHRA and CDR2 YSYEKL.

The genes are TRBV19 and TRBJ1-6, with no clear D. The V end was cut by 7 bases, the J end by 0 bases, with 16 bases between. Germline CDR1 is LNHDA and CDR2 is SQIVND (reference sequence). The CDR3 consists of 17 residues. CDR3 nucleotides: TGTGCCAGTACCTCGAGGACTGCCAGCTCCTATAATTCACCCCTCCACTTT. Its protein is CASTSRTASSYNSPLHF.

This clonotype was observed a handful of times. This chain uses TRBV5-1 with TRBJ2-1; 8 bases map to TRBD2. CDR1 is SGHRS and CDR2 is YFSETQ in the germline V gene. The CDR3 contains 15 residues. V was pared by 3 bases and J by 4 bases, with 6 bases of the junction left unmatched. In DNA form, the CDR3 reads TGCGCCAGCAGCTCCGGGACTAGTGAGTACAATGAGCAGTTCTTC. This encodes CASSSGTSEYNEQFF. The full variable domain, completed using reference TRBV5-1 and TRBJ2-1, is KAGVTQTPRYLIKTRGQQVTLSCSPISGHRSVSWYQQTPGQGLQFLFEYFSETQRNKGNFPGRFSGRQFSNSRSEMNVSTLELGDSALYLCASSSGTSEYNEQFFGPGTRLTVL.

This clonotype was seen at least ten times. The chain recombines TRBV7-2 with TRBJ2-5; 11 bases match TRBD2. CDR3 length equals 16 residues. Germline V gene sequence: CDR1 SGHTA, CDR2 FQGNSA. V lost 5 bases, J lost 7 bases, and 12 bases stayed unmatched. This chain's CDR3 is CASSPALAGVSGTQYF. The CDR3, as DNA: TGTGCCAGCAGCCCGGCACTAGCGGGAGTTAGTGGGACCCAGTACTTC.

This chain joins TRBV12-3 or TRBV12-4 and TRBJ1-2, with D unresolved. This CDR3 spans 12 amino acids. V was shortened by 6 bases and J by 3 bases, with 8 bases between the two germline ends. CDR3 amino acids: CASSQNYYGYTF. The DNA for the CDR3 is TGTGCCAGCAGCCAAAACTACTATGGCTACACCTTC.

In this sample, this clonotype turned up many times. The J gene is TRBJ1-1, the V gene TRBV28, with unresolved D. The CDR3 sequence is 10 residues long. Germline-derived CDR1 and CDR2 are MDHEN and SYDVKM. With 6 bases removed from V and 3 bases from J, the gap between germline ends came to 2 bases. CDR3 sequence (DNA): TGTGCCAGCAGGGACACTGAAGCTTTCTTT. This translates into CASRDTEAFF.

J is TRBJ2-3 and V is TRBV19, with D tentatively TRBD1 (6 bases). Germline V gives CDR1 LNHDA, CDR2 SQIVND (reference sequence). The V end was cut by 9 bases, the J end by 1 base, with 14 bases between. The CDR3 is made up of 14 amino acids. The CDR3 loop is CASRPRGRTDTQYF. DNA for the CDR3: TGTGCCAGCCGCCCCAGGGGTCGCACAGATACGCAGTATTTT.

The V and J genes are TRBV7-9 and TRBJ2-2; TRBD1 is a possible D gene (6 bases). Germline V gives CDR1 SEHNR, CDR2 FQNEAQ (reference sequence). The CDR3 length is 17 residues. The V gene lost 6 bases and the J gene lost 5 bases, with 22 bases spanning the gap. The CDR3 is CASRPLFRGRKTGELFF. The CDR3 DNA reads TGTGCCAGCAGACCGCTTTTCAGGGGCCGAAAGACCGGGGAGCTGTTTTTT.

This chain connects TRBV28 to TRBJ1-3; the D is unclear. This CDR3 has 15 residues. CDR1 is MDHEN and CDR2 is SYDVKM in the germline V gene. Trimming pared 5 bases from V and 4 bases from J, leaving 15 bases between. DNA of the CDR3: TGTGCCAGCAGTACCCTGGTTTCACCCGGAAACACCATATATTTT. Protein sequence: CASSTLVSPGNTIYF.

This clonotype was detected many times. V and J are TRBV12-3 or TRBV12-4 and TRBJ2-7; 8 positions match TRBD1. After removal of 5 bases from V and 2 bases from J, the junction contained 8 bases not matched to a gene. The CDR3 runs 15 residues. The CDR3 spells CASSPGTGVTYEQYF. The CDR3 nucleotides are TGTGCCAGCAGTCCCGGGACAGGAGTTACCTACGAGCAGTACTTC.

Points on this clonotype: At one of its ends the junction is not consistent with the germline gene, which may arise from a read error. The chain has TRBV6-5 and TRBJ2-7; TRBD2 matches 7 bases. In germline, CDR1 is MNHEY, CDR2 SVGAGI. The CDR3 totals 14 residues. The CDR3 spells CASRYSGSLGEQYF. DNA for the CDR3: TGTGCCAGCCGTTATAGCGGGTCCCTAGGGGAGCAGTACTTC.

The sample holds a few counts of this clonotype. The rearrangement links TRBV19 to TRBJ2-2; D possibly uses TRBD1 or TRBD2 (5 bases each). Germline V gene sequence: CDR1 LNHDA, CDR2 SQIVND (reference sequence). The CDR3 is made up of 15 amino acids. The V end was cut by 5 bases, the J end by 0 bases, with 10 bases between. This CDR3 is CASSSGTSNTGELFF. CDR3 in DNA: TGTGCCAGTAGTTCCGGGACCTCGAACACCGGGGAGCTGTTTTTT.